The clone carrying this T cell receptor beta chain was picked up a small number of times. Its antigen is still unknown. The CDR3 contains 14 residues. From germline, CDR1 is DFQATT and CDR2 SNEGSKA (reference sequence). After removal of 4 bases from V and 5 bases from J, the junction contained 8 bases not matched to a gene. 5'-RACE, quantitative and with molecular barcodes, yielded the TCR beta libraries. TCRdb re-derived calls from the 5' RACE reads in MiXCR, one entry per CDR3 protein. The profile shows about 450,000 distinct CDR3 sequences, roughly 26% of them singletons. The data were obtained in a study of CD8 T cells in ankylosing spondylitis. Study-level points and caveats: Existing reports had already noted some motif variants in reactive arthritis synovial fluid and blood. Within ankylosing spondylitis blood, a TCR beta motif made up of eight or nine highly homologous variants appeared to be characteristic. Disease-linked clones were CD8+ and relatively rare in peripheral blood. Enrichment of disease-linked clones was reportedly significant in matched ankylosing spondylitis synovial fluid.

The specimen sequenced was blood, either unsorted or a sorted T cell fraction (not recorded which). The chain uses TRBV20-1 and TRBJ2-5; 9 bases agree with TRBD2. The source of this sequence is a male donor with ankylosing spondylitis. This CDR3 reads CSAIRLAVSETQYF. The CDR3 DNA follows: TGCAGTGCTATCCGACTAGCGGTCTCGGAGACCCAGTACTTC.